One sample yielded the 28 T cell receptor beta chains listed below, sequenced in a study of blood T cells in healthy people across ages (dated by TCRdb to between 2015 and 2017). The library was produced with 5' RACE. The reads were generated on an Illumina HiSeq 2500. A second PCR of about 7 to 12 cycles was run with a J-beta primer mix and a sample-barcoded 5' primer. The public sequencing data were trimmed at Q25 with fastp and processed into clonotypes with MiXCR by TCRdb, which kept only in-frame beta chains. Each entry is one CDR3 protein sequence, shown with its most common DNA and genes. The sample data list some 1.1 million distinct CDR3 sequences, and 30% to 40% of these were observed just once. Of the sample, around 12% is held by the ten largest clones. Source material: blood. These receptors all stem from a man younger than 35 in good health.

This clonotype showed up just a few times. The chain uses TRBV29-1 and TRBJ2-7; 7 positions agree with TRBD2. With V trimmed by 4 bases and J by 0 bases, 6 bases remained unmatched. There are 14 residues in the CDR3. CDR1 SQVTM and CDR2 ANQGSEA come from the germline V gene. CDR3 coding DNA: TGCAGCGTTGCTAAGGGAGGGAGCTCCTACGAGCAGTACTTC. It translates to CSVAKGGSSYEQYF.

This clonotype turned up a few times. The V gene is TRBV12-3 or TRBV12-4, the J gene TRBJ1-2; 7 bases are a match to TRBD1. The CDR3 runs 13 residues. Trimming cost V 3 bases and J 7 bases; bases outside gene matches: 5. CDR3 protein: CASSLQGGSGYTF. CDR3 bases: TGTGCCAGCAGTTTGCAGGGGGGGAGTGGCTACACCTTC.

This sequence joins TRBV7-9 and TRBJ1-5; no firm D call. Trimming removed 0 bases from V and 9 bases from J, with 12 bases in between. The CDR3 length is 14 residues. Germline CDR1 is SEHNR and CDR2 is FQNEAQ (reference sequence). The CDR3 sequence is CASSLAERVSPQHF. In DNA, the CDR3 is TGTGCCAGCAGCTTAGCGGAAAGGGTGTCGCCCCAGCATTTT.

This clonotype was recorded a few times. The V call is TRBV21-1, the J call TRBJ2-7; no DNA check was done on the table's D call, TRBD1. TRBV21-1 is a known pseudogene. The CDR3 is 17 residues long. The CDR3 reads CASSKGGWDRVSYEQYF. The CDR3 DNA follows: TGTGCCAGCAGCAAAGGGGGTTGGGACAGAGTGTCCTACGAGCAGTACTTC.

The chain employs TRBV20-1 and TRBJ1-2; no definite D call. Trimming cost V 3 bases and J 8 bases, with 10 bases left between them. Germline V gene sequence: CDR1 DFQATT, CDR2 SNEGSKA (reference sequence). The CDR3 is 11 amino acids. CDR3 protein: CSASWASGYTF. The DNA of the CDR3 is TGCAGTGCTAGTTGGGCAAGCGGCTACACCTTC.

This clonotype was found many times. The V call is TRBV20-1, the J call TRBJ1-1; D unclear. Germline lookup yields CDR1 DFQATT and CDR2 SNEGSKA (reference sequence). The CDR3 contains 14 residues. V shed 5 bases and J shed 5 bases, with 18 bases lying between them. In nucleotides, the CDR3 is TGCAGTGCTTTCGCACTCACACGAGGGACTGAAGCTTTCTTT. It is translated as CSAFALTRGTEAFF.

V and J are TRBV20-1 and TRBJ2-7; tentative D call: TRBD2 (5 bases). The CDR3 has 15 amino acids. Looked up from germline, CDR1 is DFQATT and CDR2 is SNEGSKA (reference sequence). Trimming removed 0 bases from V and 1 base from J, with 13 bases in between. The CDR3 DNA reads TGCAGTGCTAGAGATGGAGCGGCAGAATCCTACGAGCAGTACTTC. Residues: CSARDGAAESYEQYF.

The table lists this clonotype with a few counts. This rearrangement joins TRBV13 to TRBJ1-2; weak D call: TRBD1 (5 bases). There are 15 residues in the CDR3. Germline loops: CDR1 PRHDT, CDR2 FYEKMQ (reference sequence). Trimming took 2 bases from V and 4 from J, leaving 14 bases between them. CDR3 DNA sequence: TGTGCCAGCAGCTTAAGGAGGAAGGGGCCCTATGGCTACACCTTC. Its protein product is CASSLRRKGPYGYTF. Using reference TRBV13 and TRBJ1-2 for the parts outside the CDR3, the full variable domain is AAGVIQSPRHLIKEKRETATLKCYPIPRHDTVYWYQQGPGQDPQFLISFYEKMQSDKGSIPDRFSAQQFSDYHSELNMSSLELGDSALYFCASSLRRKGPYGYTFGSGTRLTVV.

In this sample, this clonotype turned up once. The chain is built from TRBV7-9 and TRBJ1-1; D remains unclear. The CDR3 extends over 14 amino acids. Trimming shortened V by 1 base and J by 5 bases, and 11 bases separated the two germline ends. The germline gives CDR1 SEHNR, CDR2 FQNEAQ (reference sequence). The CDR3 DNA is TGTGCCAGCAGCTTAGAAAGAGGGAAGACTGAAGCTTTCTTT. It yields the protein CASSLERGKTEAFF. The whole variable domain, remainder taken from reference TRBV7-9 and TRBJ1-1, is DTGVSQNPRHKITKRGQNVTFRCDPISEHNRLYWYRQTLGQGPEFLTYFQNEAQLEKSRLLSDRFSAERPKGSFSTLEIQRTEQGDSAMYLCASSLERGKTEAFFGQGTRLTVV.

V is TRBV7-2 and J is TRBJ2-1; D gene unclear. From germline, CDR1 is SGHTA and CDR2 FQGNSA. V lost 5 bases to trimming and J lost 4 bases, with 9 bases between them. The CDR3 sequence is 13 residues long. CDR3 region: CASSPHPYNEQFF. In nucleotides, the CDR3 is TGTGCCAGCAGCCCACACCCATACAATGAGCAGTTCTTC.

This clonotype was observed a few times. The chain carries TRBV9 and TRBJ2-1; D possibly corresponds to TRBD2 (7 bases). CDR3 size: 15 residues. Germline assignment: CDR1 SGDLS and CDR2 YYNGEE. V was pared by 2 bases and J by 9 bases, with 18 bases between. The CDR3 protein is CASSVWGGAQTEQFF. The CDR3 DNA reads TGTGCCAGCAGCGTCTGGGGGGGGGCTCAGACTGAGCAGTTCTTC. Together with reference TRBV9 and TRBJ2-1, the CDR3 gives the full variable domain: DSGVTQTPKHLITATGQRVTLRCSPRSGDLSVYWYQQSLDQGLQFLIQYYNGEERAKGNILERFSAQQFPDLHSELNLSSLELGDSALYFCASSVWGGAQTEQFFGPGTRLTVL.

Details on this clonotype: An end of the junction differs from the germline gene, which may be a read error. V usage is TRBV13 and J usage is TRBJ2-3, with unresolved D. The CDR3 covers 15 residues. Germline CDR1 is PRHDT and CDR2 is FYEKMQ (reference sequence). The CDR3, as DNA: TGTACCAGCAGCCGTCAGCCGGACCGTGGGGATACGCAGTATTTT. This sequence encodes CTSSRQPDRGDTQYF.

This clonotype was counted only a few times. The DNA for the CDR3 is TGTGCCAGCAGGATGGGAAACAGGGGGCGGAATGAGCAGTTCTTC. Amino acid sequence: CASRMGNRGRNEQFF. The chain joins TRBV28 to TRBJ2-1, with 9 bases lining up with TRBD1. The length of the CDR3 is 15 residues. The J segment lost 7 bases and the V segment lost 6 bases, leaving 10 bases of the junction unmatched. From germline, CDR1 is MDHEN and CDR2 SYDVKM.

This clonotype was observed a few times. J is TRBJ1-5 and V is TRBV6-6, with 7 bases lining up with TRBD1. The germline V gene has CDR1 MNHNY and CDR2 SVGAGI (reference sequence). The CDR3 has 15 residues. With 6 bases clipped from V and 3 bases from J, the junction kept 8 bases outside the gene matches. In nucleotides, the CDR3 is TGTGCCAGCAGATTGACAGGGATCCCCAATCAGCCCCAGCATTTT. This gives the protein CASRLTGIPNQPQHF.

This clonotype showed up just once. This chain joins TRBV28 and TRBJ2-1; D not certain. The CDR3 covers 15 residues. V lost 3 bases to trimming and J lost 0 bases, with 9 bases between them. The V gene's germline CDR1 is MDHEN and CDR2 SYDVKM. CDR3 nucleotides: TGTGCCAGCAGTTTCGGCTATAGCTCCTACAATGAGCAGTTCTTC. Translated: CASSFGYSSYNEQFF.

The chain recombines TRBV4-3 with TRBJ2-5; a possible D gene is TRBD2 (5 bases). Germline V gene lookup returns CDR1 LGHNA and CDR2 YSLEER. Trimming removed 0 bases at V and 4 bases at J, with 12 bases between. There are 15 residues in the CDR3. In DNA form, the CDR3 reads TGCGCCAGCAGCCAAGATGCCGGGAACGGAGAGACCCAGTACTTC. It encodes CASSQDAGNGETQYF.

The chain uses TRBV4-3 and TRBJ2-5, with D tentatively TRBD2 (5 bases). Trimming removed 0 bases from V and 3 bases from J, with 11 bases in between. This CDR3 is built from 15 residues. In germline, CDR1 is LGHNA, CDR2 YSLEER. The CDR3: CASSQDRLAEETQYF. The DNA for the CDR3 is TGCGCCAGCAGCCAAGATAGGCTAGCCGAAGAGACCCAGTACTTC.

Turning to this clonotype: This may arise from a read error, as a much more abundant clone is one base away. The chain uses TRBV10-3 and TRBJ2-3, with 12 nucleotides matching TRBD2. Per germline, CDR1 ENHRY and CDR2 SYGVKD. The CDR3 extends over 16 amino acids. DNA for the CDR3: TGTGCCTTCAGCGGACTAGCGGGGATTAGCACAGATACGCAGTATTTT. Translation gives CAFSGLAGISTDTQYF.

J is TRBJ1-4 and V is TRBV20-1; TRBD1 matches 9 bases. CDR3 length equals 15 residues. V trimming: 1 base; J trimming: 6 bases; junction bases outside the gene matches: 6. In germline, CDR1 is DFQATT, CDR2 SNEGSKA (reference sequence). Written as DNA, the CDR3 is TGCAGTGCTAGAGGCGGGACAGGGTGGTATGAAAAACTGTTTTTT. Translation: CSARGGTGWYEKLFF.

The chain recombines TRBV12-3 or TRBV12-4 with TRBJ1-1; TRBD1 matches at 7 bases. V dropped 8 bases and J dropped 4; count of bases not matched to a gene: 10. CDR3 length equals 14 residues. For the CDR3, the DNA is TGTGCCAGCGGCCCGGGACAGTGGGTCACTGAAGCTTTCTTT. It is translated as CASGPGQWVTEAFF.

The V and J genes are TRBV24-1 and TRBJ2-2, with TRBD1 matching over 7 bases. The CDR3 has 12 amino acids. Germline V gives CDR1 KGHDR, CDR2 SFDVKD. V gave up 11 bases and J gave up 5 bases; unmatched junction bases: 4. CDR3 sequence (DNA): TGTGCCATCACAGGGGAAACCGGGGAGCTGTTTTTT. Its translation: CAITGETGELFF.

This rearrangement joins TRBV29-1 to TRBJ1-1; D perhaps matches TRBD1 (5 bases). V was clipped by 2 bases and J by 3 bases, with 13 bases between them. Germline CDR1 is SQVTM and CDR2 is ANQGSEA. The CDR3 extends over 14 amino acids. The CDR3 sequence: CSVELRGRDTEAFF. The CDR3 DNA reads as TGCAGCGTTGAATTACGGGGGAGGGACACTGAAGCTTTCTTT.

J is TRBJ2-3 and V is TRBV29-1; 7 positions agree with TRBD2. Germline values: CDR1 SQVTM, CDR2 ANQGSEA. The CDR3 extends over 14 amino acids. Trimming at V came to 6 bases and at J to 2 bases, leaving 8 bases not matched to a gene. The CDR3 DNA reads TGCAGCGTCGCACCGGGACTACACACAGATACGCAGTATTTT. Encoded protein: CSVAPGLHTDTQYF.

V gene TRBV5-6 combines with J gene TRBJ2-1; D may be TRBD1 (5 bases). The J call may be wrong; the DNA end is better matched by TRBJ2-7. The CDR3 is 16 residues long. Germline assignment: CDR1 SGHDT and CDR2 YYEEEE. The CDR3 region is CASGARERGSYNEQYF. For the CDR3, the DNA is TGTGCCAGCGGAGCCAGAGAAAGGGGCTCCTACAATGAGCAGTACTTC.

The chain uses TRBV4-3 and TRBJ2-2, with 9 bases aligning to TRBD2. Trimming took 4 bases from V and 2 from J; bases not matched to a gene: 8. In germline, CDR1 is LGHNA, CDR2 YSLEER. The CDR3 runs to 17 residues. The CDR3, as DNA: TGCGCCAGCAGCCCGCGGGGACTAGCCGATAACACCGGGGAGCTGTTTTTT. Encoded protein: CASSPRGLADNTGELFF.

The chain employs TRBV20-1 and TRBJ2-5; maybe TRBD1 (6 bases). The germline gives CDR1 DFQATT, CDR2 SNEGSKA (reference sequence). This CDR3 spans 14 amino acids. V dropped 0 bases and J dropped 5 bases, with 13 bases sitting between them. The CDR3 DNA is TGCAGTGCTAGAGATCCGGGTCAGGGGGAGACCCAGTACTTC. This sequence encodes CSARDPGQGETQYF.

This clonotype was picked up a small number of times. This chain joins TRBV20-1 and TRBJ2-1, with TRBD1 as a possible D gene (6 bases). CDR1 and CDR2 from the germline V gene are DFQATT and SNEGSKA (reference sequence). The V end was cut by 1 base, the J end by 14 bases, with 15 bases between. The CDR3 is 12 residues long. In nucleotides, the CDR3 is TGCAGTGCTAGAGGGAATCTGGGACAAGAGTTCTTC. The encoded protein is CSARGNLGQEFF.

The chain recombines TRBV7-8 with TRBJ2-7, with 8 bases matching TRBD1. The germline V gene encodes CDR1 SGHVS and CDR2 FQNEAQ. Trimming took 5 bases from V and 2 from J; bases not matched to a gene: 5. This CDR3 region has 14 residues. The CDR3, as DNA: TGTGCCAGCAGCAGTCAGACAGGGGCCTACGAGCAGTACTTC. This codes for CASSSQTGAYEQYF.